These T cell receptor beta chains were read from a single sample in a study of identifying expanded T cells in peripheral blood. Method: immunoSEQ multiplex PCR; TCRdb's copy keeps in-frame clones and lacks some. Among some 130,000 clones listed, 86% were seen once. The sample consisted of blood. The source is a person between 18 and 69 years old in good health. The CDR3 runs from the conserved cysteine through the conserved F or W. A D gene is named only where the DNA matches it firmly. Only some rows state a clone size, as once, few, many or a class for expanded clones.

j_call clone_size d_call v_call cdr3_aa cdr3_nt
TRBJ1-2 - TRBD1 TRBV15 CATSRGTGPGYTF TGTGCCACCAGCAGAGGGACAGGGCCTGGCTACACCTTC
TRBJ1-1 - - TRBV23-1 CAREQQDVGTEAFF TGCGCCAGAGAACAACAGGATGTCGGGACTGAAGCTTTCTTT
TRBJ1-5 - TRBD1 TRBV5-1 CASSLADRGRPQPQHF TGCGCCAGCAGCTTGGCGGACAGGGGGCGCCCCCAGCCCCAGCATTTT
TRBJ2-3 - - TRBV7-8 CASSSDDTGTQYF TGTGCCAGCAGCTCCGACGACACTGGAACGCAGTATTTT
TRBJ2-1 once - TRBV10-3 CAISPGGGNEQFF TGTGCCATCAGCCCCGGGGGCGGGAATGAGCAGTTCTTC
TRBJ1-2 - TRBD1 TRBV9 CASSVARQGGYTF TGTGCCAGCAGCGTAGCACGACAGGGAGGCTACACCTTC
TRBJ1-4 - - TRBV4-1 CASSQGTNADEKLFF TGCGCCAGCAGCCAAGGGACAAACGCGGATGAAAAACTGTTTTTT
TRBJ2-1 few - TRBV9 CASSVGFYNEQFF TGTGCCAGCAGCGTAGGGTTTTACAATGAGCAGTTCTTC
TRBJ1-2 - - TRBV5-1 CASSLEGHGYTF TGCGCCAGCAGCTTGGAAGGGCATGGCTACACCTTC
TRBJ2-3 many - TRBV7-9 CASSLAEAPDTQYF TGTGCCAGCAGCTTGGCCGAGGCACCAGATACGCAGTATTTT
TRBJ2-1 - TRBD2 TRBV28 CASGGRANEQFF TGTGCCAGCGGCGGGAGGGCCAATGAGCAGTTCTTC
TRBJ1-5 - - TRBV19 CASSDTRAESNQPQHF TGTGCCAGTAGTGACACGAGAGCCGAGAGCAATCAGCCCCAGCATTTT
TRBJ1-1 - - TRBV6-4 CASTDWAGRAFF TGTGCCAGCACGGACTGGGCTGGTCGGGCTTTCTTT
TRBJ2-7 - - TRBV9 CASSSSGTRNEQYF TGTGCCAGCAGCTCCTCGGGGACGAGGAACGAGCAGTACTTC
TRBJ1-5 - - TRBV19 CASKASGLSNQPQHF TGTGCCAGTAAAGCATCGGGGCTCAGCAATCAGCCCCAGCATTTT
TRBJ2-1 - - TRBV18 CASSPGGPLRGEQFF TGTGCCAGCTCACCGGGAGGTCCGCTCAGGGGGGAGCAGTTCTTC
TRBJ2-5 - - TRBV5-1 CASSLRWRETQYF TGCGCCAGCAGCTTACGTTGGAGAGAGACCCAGTACTTC
TRBJ2-1 - - TRBV7-9 CASSLYRSGSEQFF TGTGCCAGCAGCTTGTACCGTTCGGGCAGTGAGCAGTTCTTC
TRBJ2-2 - - TRBV29-1 CSVEGGDGEAGELFF TGCAGCGTTGAAGGGGGCGACGGTGAGGCCGGGGAGCTGTTTTTT
TRBJ1-3 few - TRBV9 CASSAHGAISGNTIYF TGTGCCAGCAGCGCTCATGGGGCGATCTCTGGAAACACCATATATTTT
TRBJ1-1 - - TRBV30 CAWSVHVTEAFF TGTGCCTGGAGTGTACATGTCACTGAAGCTTTCTTT
TRBJ1-4 - - TRBV19 CASKARNLNEKLFF TGTGCCAGTAAGGCGCGAAACCTTAATGAAAAACTGTTTTTT
TRBJ2-5 - TRBD2 TRBV9 CASSEGTILVSETQYF TGTGCCAGCAGCGAGGGGACTATTTTAGTATCGGAGACCCAGTACTTC
TRBJ1-2 few - TRBV27 CASTPERGAGYTF TGTGCCAGCACCCCTGAAAGGGGGGCTGGCTACACCTTC
TRBJ1-1 - - TRBV28 CASSSGGLVRPDTEAFF TGTGCCAGCAGTTCGGGAGGTTTAGTACGCCCGGACACTGAAGCTTTCTTT
TRBJ1-2 - - TRBV28 CAIRKPRFHGYTF TGTGCCATAAGAAAGCCAAGGTTTCATGGCTACACCTTC
TRBJ1-3 - - TRBV30 CAWSGGGGGHTIYF TGTGCCTGGAGTGGGGGGGGAGGAGGGCACACCATATATTTT
TRBJ2-5 - - TRBV18 CASSPPVLETQYF TGTGCCAGCTCACCACCGGTATTGGAGACCCAGTACTTC
TRBJ1-1 - - TRBV11-3 CASSLDFGQGNTEAFF TGTGCCAGCAGCTTAGATTTCGGGCAGGGAAACACTGAAGCTTTCTTT
TRBJ1-5 once - TRBV30 CAWSLGGGTLSNQPQHF TGTGCCTGGAGTTTAGGTGGCGGGACCCTTAGCAATCAGCCCCAGCATTTT
TRBJ1-5 - TRBD1 TRBV6-5 CASRGQGGHNQPQHF TGTGCCAGCAGAGGACAGGGGGGCCACAATCAGCCCCAGCATTTT
TRBJ2-5 - - TRBV5-1 CASSTQGVYQETQYF TGCGCCAGCAGCACCCAGGGAGTATACCAAGAGACCCAGTACTTC
TRBJ2-1 - TRBD2 TRBV5-4 CASSSLAGVMVNEQFF TGTGCCAGCAGTTCACTAGCGGGGGTCATGGTTAATGAGCAGTTCTTC
TRBJ1-1 once - TRBV7-9 CASSLDLGAFF TGTGCCAGCAGCTTAGATCTGGGAGCTTTCTTT
TRBJ2-4 - TRBD1 TRBV7-9 CASSFGQGAENIQYF TGTGCCAGCAGCTTTGGACAGGGGGCTGAAAACATTCAGTACTTC
TRBJ1-1 - - TRBV29-1 CSVGSGALMNTEAFF TGCAGCGTTGGTTCGGGGGCTCTCATGAACACTGAAGCTTTCTTT
TRBJ1-2 - - TRBV28 CASSLRQGYGYTF TGTGCCAGCAGTTTAAGGCAGGGCTATGGCTACACCTTC
TRBJ2-7 - TRBD2 TRBV7-2 CASSLTAGGSYEQYF TGTGCCAGCAGCTTAACCGCGGGGGGGTCCTACGAGCAGTACTTC
TRBJ1-5 - - TRBV19 CASQRAPGASNQPQHF TGTGCCAGTCAACGGGCCCCCGGGGCTTCTAATCAGCCCCAGCATTTT
TRBJ2-5 - TRBD1 TRBV28 CASSFGQGRETQYF TGTGCCAGCAGTTTCGGACAGGGCAGGGAGACCCAGTACTTC
TRBJ2-1 - TRBD2 TRBV14 CASSQDMSGGAQGEQFF TGTGCCAGCAGCCAAGATATGAGCGGGGGGGCCCAGGGTGAGCAGTTCTTC